This T cell receptor beta chain derives from a study of T cell responses to AZD1222 COVID-19 vaccine. Libraries were prepared by immunoSEQ multiplex PCR; TCRdb keeps only in-frame clonotypes and omits some of them. The sample lists 43,000 or so clones, 90% occurring once. Regarding the study as a whole: Baseline serostatus was positive in only a handful of AZD1222 recipients. Nearly half of spike-specific TCRs reportedly target unmutated variant regions.

Second-dose intervals near 4 or 12 weeks were combined. With 6 bases removed from V and 5 bases from J, the gap between germline ends came to 16 bases. The CDR3 spans 14 residues. Looked up from germline, CDR1 is MNHNY and CDR2 is SVGAGI (reference sequence). About this clone itself: What it binds is not known.

Specimen: peripheral blood, collected 28 days after the second AZD1222 dose. The source of this sequence is an adult who received the AZD1222 COVID-19 vaccine. V and J are TRBV6-6 and TRBJ1-1, with a possible D match to TRBD1 (5 bases). For the CDR3, the DNA is TGTGCCAGCAGCCCCGAGGGGAAGGCGACTGAAGCTTTCTTT. Translating gives CASSPEGKATEAFF.